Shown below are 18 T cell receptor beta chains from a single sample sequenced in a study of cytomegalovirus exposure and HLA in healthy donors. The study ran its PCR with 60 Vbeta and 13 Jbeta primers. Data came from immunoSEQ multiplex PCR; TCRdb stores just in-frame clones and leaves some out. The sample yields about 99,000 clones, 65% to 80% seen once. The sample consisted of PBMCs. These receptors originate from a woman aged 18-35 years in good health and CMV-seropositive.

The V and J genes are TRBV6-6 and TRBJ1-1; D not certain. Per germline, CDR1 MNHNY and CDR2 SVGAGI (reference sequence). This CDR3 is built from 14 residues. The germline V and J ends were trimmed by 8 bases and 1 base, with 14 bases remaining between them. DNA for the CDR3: TGTGCCAGCCAGGCGCAGACGCCGAACACTGAAGCTTTCTTT. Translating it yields CASQAQTPNTEAFF.

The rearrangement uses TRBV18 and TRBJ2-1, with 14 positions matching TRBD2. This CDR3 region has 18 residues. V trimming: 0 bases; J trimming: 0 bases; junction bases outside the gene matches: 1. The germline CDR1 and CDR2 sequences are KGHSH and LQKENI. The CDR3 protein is CASSPPGTSGGSYNEQFF. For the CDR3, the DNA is TGTGCCAGCTCACCACCGGGGACTAGCGGGGGCTCCTACAATGAGCAGTTCTTC.

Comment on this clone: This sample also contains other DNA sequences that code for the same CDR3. The CDR3 here is CASRILATGWSGELFF. The DNA of the CDR3 is TGTGCCAGCAGGATCCTTGCGACTGGATGGTCCGGGGAGCTGTTTTTT. V usage is TRBV6-6 and J usage is TRBJ2-2; the D is unclear. With 6 bases removed from V and 6 bases from J, the gap between germline ends came to 20 bases. The germline CDR1 and CDR2 sequences are MNHNY and SVGAGI (reference sequence). CDR3 length: 16 residues.

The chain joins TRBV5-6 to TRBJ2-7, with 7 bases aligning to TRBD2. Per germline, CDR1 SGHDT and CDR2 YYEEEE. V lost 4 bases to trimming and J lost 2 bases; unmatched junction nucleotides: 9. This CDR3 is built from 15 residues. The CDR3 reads CASSPLSGEPYEQYF. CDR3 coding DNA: TGTGCCAGCAGCCCACTCAGCGGGGAACCCTACGAGCAGTACTTC.

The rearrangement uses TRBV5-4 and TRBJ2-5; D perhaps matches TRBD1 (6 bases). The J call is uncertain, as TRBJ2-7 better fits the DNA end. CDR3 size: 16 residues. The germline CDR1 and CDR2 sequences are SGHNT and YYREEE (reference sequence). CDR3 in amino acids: CATQLGDRSSAYEQYF. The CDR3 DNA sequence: TGTGCCACCCAGCTTGGTGACAGGAGCTCAGCCTACGAGCAGTACTTC.

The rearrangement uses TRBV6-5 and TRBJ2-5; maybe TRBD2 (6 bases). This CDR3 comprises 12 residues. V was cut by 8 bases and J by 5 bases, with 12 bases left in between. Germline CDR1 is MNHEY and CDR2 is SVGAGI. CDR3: CASGFSGETQYF. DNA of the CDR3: TGTGCCAGCGGGTTTAGCGGTGAGACCCAGTACTTC.

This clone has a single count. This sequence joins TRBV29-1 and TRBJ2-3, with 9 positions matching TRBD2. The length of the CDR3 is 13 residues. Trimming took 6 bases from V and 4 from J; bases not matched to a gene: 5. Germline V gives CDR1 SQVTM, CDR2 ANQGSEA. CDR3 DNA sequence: TGCAGCGTAATAGCGGGAGCCCCAGATACGCAGTATTTT. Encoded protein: CSVIAGAPDTQYF.

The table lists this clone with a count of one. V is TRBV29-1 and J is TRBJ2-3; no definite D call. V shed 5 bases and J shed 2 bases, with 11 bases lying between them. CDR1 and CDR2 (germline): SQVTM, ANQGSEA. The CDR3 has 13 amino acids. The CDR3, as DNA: TGCAGCGTTCAAAGCTTTCCCACAGATACGCAGTATTTT. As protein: CSVQSFPTDTQYF.

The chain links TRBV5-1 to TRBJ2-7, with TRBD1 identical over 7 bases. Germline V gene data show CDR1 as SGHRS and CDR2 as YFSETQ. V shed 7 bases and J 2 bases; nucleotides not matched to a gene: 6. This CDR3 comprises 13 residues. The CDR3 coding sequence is TGCGCCAGCTCCGAGGGGGCCACCTACGAGCAGTACTTC. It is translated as CASSEGATYEQYF.

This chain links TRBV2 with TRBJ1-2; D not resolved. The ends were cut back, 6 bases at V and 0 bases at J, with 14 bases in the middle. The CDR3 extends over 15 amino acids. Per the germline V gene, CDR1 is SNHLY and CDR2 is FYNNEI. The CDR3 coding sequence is TGTGCCAGCAGCAAAATGACGGGTTCTAACTATGGCTACACCTTC. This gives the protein CASSKMTGSNYGYTF.

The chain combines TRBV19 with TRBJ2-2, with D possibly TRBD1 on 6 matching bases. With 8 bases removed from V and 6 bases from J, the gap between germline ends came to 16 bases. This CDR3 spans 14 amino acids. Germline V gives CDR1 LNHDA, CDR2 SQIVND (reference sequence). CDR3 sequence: CASHRVYSAGELFF. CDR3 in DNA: TGTGCCAGTCACAGGGTGTATTCCGCCGGGGAGCTGTTTTTT.

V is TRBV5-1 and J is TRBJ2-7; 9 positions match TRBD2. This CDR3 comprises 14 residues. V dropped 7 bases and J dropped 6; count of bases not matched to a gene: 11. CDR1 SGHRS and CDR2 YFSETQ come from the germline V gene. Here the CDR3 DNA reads TGCGCCAGCTCTAGCGGGGCGGCCGCTCCCGAGCAGTACTTC. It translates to CASSSGAAAPEQYF. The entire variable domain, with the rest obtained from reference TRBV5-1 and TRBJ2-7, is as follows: KAGVTQTPRYLIKTRGQQVTLSCSPISGHRSVSWYQQTPGQGLQFLFEYFSETQRNKGNFPGRFSGRQFSNSRSEMNVSTLELGDSALYLCASSSGAAAPEQYFGPGTRLTVT.

As DNA, the CDR3 is TGTGCTAGTGGTTTGGACCTACAAACCAAGCAGAGGGGGGAGACCCAGTACTTC. Amino acid sequence: CASGLDLQTKQRGETQYF. The rearrangement joins TRBV12-5 to TRBJ2-5, with D perhaps TRBD1 (6 bases). This CDR3 has 18 amino acids. Germline V gives CDR1 LGHNT, CDR2 FRNRAP. The V end lost 1 base, the J end lost 5 bases, and 23 bases lay between the germline ends. Filled out from reference TRBV12-5 and TRBJ2-5, the complete variable domain reads DARVTQTPRHKVTEMGQEVTMRCQPILGHNTVFWYRQTMMQGLELLAYFRNRAPLDDSGMPKDRFSAEMPDATLATLKIQPSEPRDSAVYFCASGLDLQTKQRGETQYFGPGTRLLVL.

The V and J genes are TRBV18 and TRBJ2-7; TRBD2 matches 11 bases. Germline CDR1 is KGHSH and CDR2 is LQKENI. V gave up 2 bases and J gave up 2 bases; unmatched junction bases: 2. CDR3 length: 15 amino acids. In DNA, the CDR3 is TGTGCCAGCTCACCAGCTAGCGGGGGGACCTACGAGCAGTACTTC. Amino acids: CASSPASGGTYEQYF.

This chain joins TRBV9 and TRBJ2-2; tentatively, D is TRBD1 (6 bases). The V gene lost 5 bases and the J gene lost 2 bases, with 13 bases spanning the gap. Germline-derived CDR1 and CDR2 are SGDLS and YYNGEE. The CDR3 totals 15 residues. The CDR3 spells CASRAGDINTGELFF. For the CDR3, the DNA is TGTGCCAGCAGGGCAGGGGACATTAACACCGGGGAGCTGTTTTTT.

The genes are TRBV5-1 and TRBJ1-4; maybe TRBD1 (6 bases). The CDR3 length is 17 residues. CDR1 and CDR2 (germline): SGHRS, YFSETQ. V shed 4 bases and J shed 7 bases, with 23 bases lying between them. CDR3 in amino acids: CASSPTTLQGLSEKLFF. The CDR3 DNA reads TGCGCCAGCAGCCCGACCACCTTACAGGGCCTTAGTGAAAAACTGTTTTTT.

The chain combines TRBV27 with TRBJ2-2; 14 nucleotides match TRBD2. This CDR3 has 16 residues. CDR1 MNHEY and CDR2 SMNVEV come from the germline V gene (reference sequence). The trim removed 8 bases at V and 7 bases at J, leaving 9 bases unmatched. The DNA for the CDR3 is TGTGCCAGCCTGCGACTAGCGGGGGGGCGTGACGGGGAGCTGTTTTTT. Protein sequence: CASLRLAGGRDGELFF.

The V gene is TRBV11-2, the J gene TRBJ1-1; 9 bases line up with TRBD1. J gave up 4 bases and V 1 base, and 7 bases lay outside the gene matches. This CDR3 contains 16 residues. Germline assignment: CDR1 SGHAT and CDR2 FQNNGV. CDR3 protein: CASSLGDRVWGTEAFF. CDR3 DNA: TGTGCCAGCAGCTTAGGGGACAGGGTTTGGGGCACTGAAGCTTTCTTT.